This TCR beta chain was sequenced during a study of vaccination and CD4 T cells after COVID-19. About the study: The study enrolled six male and four female convalescents, two of whom were Hispanic. Blood was drawn a median around 74 days post second dose, range 14 to 241. Cultures acting as controls obtained a CEFX pool, an HIV-1 Nef pool, or no peptide.

Worth noting for this clonotype: Its antigen is currently unknown.

The V gene lost 5 bases and the J gene lost 5 bases, with 21 bases spanning the gap. The CDR3 totals 16 residues. In germline, CDR1 is SGHAT, CDR2 FQDESV (reference sequence). Cultured CD4+ T cells had their DNA profiled by the Oncomine TCR Beta short-read assay. One entry per CDR3 protein results from TCRdb running MiXCR on the PCR reads. The sample contains approximately 7,500 distinct CDR3 sequences, around 33% of which appear only once. The treatment is: approximately 9-day PBMC culture with coronavirus spike peptide pools or control peptides (ViraFEST assay). CD4+ T-cell collection from the unexposed donor predated the COVID-19 pandemic (2011-2018).

Material for sequencing was CD4+ T cells from blood, cultured in vitro. The chain has TRBV11-1 and TRBJ1-1, with D maybe TRBD1 (6 bases). This receptor was identified in a human donor in good health. CDR3: CASSRRQAANPTEAFF. The CDR3 DNA is TGTGCCAGCAGCCGACGACAGGCTGCGAACCCTACTGAAGCTTTCTTT.